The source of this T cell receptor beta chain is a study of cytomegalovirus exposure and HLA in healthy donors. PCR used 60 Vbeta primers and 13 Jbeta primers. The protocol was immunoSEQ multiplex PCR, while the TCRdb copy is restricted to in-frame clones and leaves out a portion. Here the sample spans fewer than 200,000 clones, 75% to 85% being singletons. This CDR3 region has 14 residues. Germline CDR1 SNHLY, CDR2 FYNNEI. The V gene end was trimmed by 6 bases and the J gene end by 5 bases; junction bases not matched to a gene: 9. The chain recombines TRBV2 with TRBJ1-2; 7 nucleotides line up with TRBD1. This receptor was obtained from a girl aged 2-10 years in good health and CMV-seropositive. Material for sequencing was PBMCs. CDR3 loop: CASRFRDSHYGYTF. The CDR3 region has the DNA TGTGCCAGCAGGTTCCGGGACAGTCATTATGGCTACACCTTC.